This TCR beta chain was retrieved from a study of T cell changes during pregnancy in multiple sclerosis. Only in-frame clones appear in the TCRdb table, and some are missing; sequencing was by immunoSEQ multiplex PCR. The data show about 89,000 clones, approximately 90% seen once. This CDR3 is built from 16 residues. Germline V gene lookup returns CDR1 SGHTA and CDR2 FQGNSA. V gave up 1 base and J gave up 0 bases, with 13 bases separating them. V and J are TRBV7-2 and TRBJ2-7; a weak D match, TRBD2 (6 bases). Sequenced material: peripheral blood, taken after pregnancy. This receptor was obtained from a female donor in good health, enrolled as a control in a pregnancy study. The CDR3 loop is CASSLDFATSSYEQYF. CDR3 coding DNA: TGTGCCAGCAGCTTAGATTTCGCGACTAGCTCCTACGAGCAGTACTTC.